Following are 21 T cell receptor beta chains from one sample sequenced in a study of control samples from healthy donors and cancer patients. Profiled with immunoSEQ multiplex PCR; TCRdb holds only in-frame clones, not every one. The data contain tens of thousands of clones, roughly 84% of them singletons. Sequencing was done on a sample of blood. The origin of the receptors is a woman in her forties or fifties in good health.

The CDR3 nucleotides read TGTGCCAGCAGTGGGGGCCCCCCTAGACGTGGCTACACCTTC. This translates into CASSGGPPRRGYTF. This rearrangement joins TRBV2 to TRBJ1-2; D is possibly TRBD1 (5 bases). CDR3 length equals 14 residues. CDR1 and CDR2 from the germline V gene are SNHLY and FYNNEI. V gave up 4 bases and J gave up 7 bases, with 16 bases separating them.

This chain joins TRBV2 and TRBJ1-2, with TRBD1 identical over 9 bases. With V trimmed by 3 bases and J by 7 bases, 9 bases remained unmatched. CDR1 and CDR2 from the germline V gene are SNHLY and FYNNEI. This CDR3 contains 15 residues. The CDR3 DNA is TGTGCCAGCAGTGAGTCTGAGACAGGGGGAAGTGGCTACACCTTC. This gives the protein CASSESETGGSGYTF. Looking up the rest from reference TRBV2 and TRBJ1-2 gives the full variable domain: EPEVTQTPSHQVTQMGQEVILRCVPISNHLYFYWYRQILGQKVEFLVSFYNNEISEKSEIFDDQFSVERPDGSNFTLKIRSTKLEDSAMYFCASSESETGGSGYTFGSGTRLTVV.

V gene TRBV5-1 combines with J gene TRBJ2-1, with a tentative D call TRBD1 (6 bases). The CDR3 is 15 residues long. The ends were cut back, 3 bases at V and 2 bases at J, with 12 bases in the middle. Germline V lookup: CDR1 SGHRS, CDR2 YFSETQ. CDR3: CASSSQGMPYNEQFF. In nucleotides, the CDR3 is TGCGCCAGCAGCTCCCAGGGGATGCCCTACAATGAGCAGTTCTTC.

The chain carries TRBV5-1 and TRBJ2-1; 7 bases line up with TRBD1. With V trimmed by 5 bases and J by 4 bases, 9 bases remained unmatched. CDR1 SGHRS and CDR2 YFSETQ come from the germline V gene. This CDR3 is built from 15 residues. The CDR3: CASRKGQMGYNEQFF. In nucleotides, the CDR3 is TGCGCCAGCAGGAAGGGACAGATGGGATACAATGAGCAGTTCTTC.

The gene calls are TRBV7-9 and TRBJ1-2; D unresolved. This CDR3 is 16 amino acids long. The germline gives CDR1 SEHNR, CDR2 FQNEAQ (reference sequence). V shed 2 bases and J shed 8 bases, with 21 bases lying between them. CDR3 region: CASSLSAGSAGAGYTF. Here the CDR3 DNA reads TGTGCCAGCAGCTTATCGGCCGGCAGCGCCGGTGCGGGCTACACCTTC.

The chain employs TRBV7-8 and TRBJ1-2; a possible D gene is TRBD1 (6 bases). The CDR3 covers 13 residues. The V and J ends lost 8 bases and 4 bases respectively, with 14 bases between them. Per the germline V gene, CDR1 is SGHVS and CDR2 is FQNEAQ. This CDR3 reads CASGKIGGYGYTF. Here the CDR3 DNA reads TGTGCCAGCGGTAAAATAGGGGGCTATGGCTACACCTTC. Full variable domain (missing parts from reference TRBV7-8 and TRBJ1-2): GAGVSQSPRYKVAKRGQDVALRCDPISGHVSLFWYQQALGQGPEFLTYFQNEAQLDKSGLPSDRFFAERPEGSVSTLKIQRTQQEDSAVYLCASGKIGGYGYTFGSGTRLTVV.

About this clone itself: This same CDR3 is encoded by further DNA sequences in the sample. This rearrangement joins TRBV5-5 to TRBJ2-6, with D unresolved. The length of the CDR3 is 15 residues. Germline CDR1 SGHKS, CDR2 YYEKEE (reference sequence). V lost 3 bases, J lost 0 bases, and 7 bases lay in between. For the CDR3, the DNA is TGTGCCAGCAGCTCACAAGGCTCTGGGGCCAACGTCCTGACTTTC. The encoded protein is CASSSQGSGANVLTF. The full variable domain, rest sourced from reference TRBV5-5 and TRBJ2-6, is DAGVTQSPTHLIKTRGQQVTLRCSPISGHKSVSWYQQVLGQGPQFIFQYYEKEERGRGNFPDRFSARQFPNYSSELNVNALLLGDSALYLCASSSQGSGANVLTFGAGSRLTVL.

The chain recombines TRBV6-5 with TRBJ1-2; D possibly corresponds to TRBD1 (5 bases). V gave up 2 bases and J gave up 4 bases, with 11 bases separating them. This CDR3 has 14 residues. Germline values: CDR1 MNHEY, CDR2 SVGAGI. The CDR3 DNA reads as TGTGCCAGCAGTTACGGGGGACCGGGCTATGGCTACACCTTC. Translating it yields CASSYGGPGYGYTF.

The genes are TRBV30 and TRBJ1-2; perhaps TRBD1 as D (5 bases). This CDR3 region has 14 residues. Germline V lookup: CDR1 GTSNPN, CDR2 SVGIG (reference sequence). Trimming took off 4 bases at V and 3 bases at J, with 15 bases between the two ends. The CDR3 is CAWIRGRADYGYTF. The CDR3 DNA is TGTGCCTGGATTCGTGGCAGGGCGGACTATGGCTACACCTTC.

The chain carries TRBV3-1 (or the pseudogene TRBV3-2) and TRBJ2-1; 11 nucleotides agree with TRBD1. This CDR3 has 17 amino acids. Germline values: CDR1 LGHDT, CDR2 YNNKEL (reference sequence). Losses at the gene ends were 1 base for V and 7 bases for J; bases not matched to a gene: 9. In DNA form, the CDR3 reads TGTGCCAGCAGCCAAGTCGGCGGCGGGACAGGGGGAAATGAGCAGTTCTTC. This sequence encodes CASSQVGGGTGGNEQFF.

This clone was recorded a few times. The rearrangement links TRBV5-4 to TRBJ2-3, with no clear D. CDR1 SGHNT and CDR2 YYREEE come from the germline V gene (reference sequence). CDR3 length: 12 residues. Trimming left V 1 base short and J 6 bases short, with 6 bases between. The CDR3 reads CASSLSSDTQYF. Here the CDR3 DNA reads TGTGCCAGCAGCTTGAGTTCGGATACGCAGTATTTT. The variable domain in full, with the rest retrieved from reference TRBV5-4 and TRBJ2-3, is ETGVTQSPTHLIKTRGQQVTLRCSSQSGHNTVSWYQQALGQGPQFIFQYYREEENGRGNFPPRFSGLQFPNYSSELNVNALELDDSALYLCASSLSSDTQYFGPGTRLTVL.

The V call is TRBV5-6, the J call TRBJ1-4, with D possibly being TRBD1 (5 bases). The CDR3 is made up of 15 amino acids. Trimming removed 3 bases at V and 4 bases at J, with 13 bases between. Germline-derived CDR1 and CDR2 are SGHDT and YYEEEE. The CDR3 spells CASSSEGSGNEKLFF. The CDR3 coding sequence is TGTGCCAGCAGCTCGGAGGGGTCGGGTAATGAAAAACTGTTTTTT.

The chain couples TRBV29-1 to TRBJ1-1; TRBD1 matches 10 bases. There are 14 residues in the CDR3. Germline V gives CDR1 SQVTM, CDR2 ANQGSEA. J was trimmed by 4 bases and V by 7 bases; bases with no gene match: 9. CDR3 coding DNA: TGCAGCGGATCCCCGACAGGGGGCGTCACTGAAGCTTTCTTT. This sequence encodes CSGSPTGGVTEAFF.

In DNA form, the CDR3 reads TGCGCCAGCAGCTCTTACCGACAGGGAAGTGAAGCTTTCTTT. Its translation: CASSSYRQGSEAFF. J is TRBJ1-1 and V is TRBV5-1; 7 nucleotides agree with TRBD1. The CDR3 spans 14 residues. Germline V gives CDR1 SGHRS, CDR2 YFSETQ. Trimming at V came to 3 bases and at J to 7 bases, leaving 9 bases not matched to a gene.

This clone was seen a single time. The chain has TRBV29-1 and TRBJ2-7; unclear D gene. CDR3 length: 12 residues. The germline V gene encodes CDR1 SQVTM and CDR2 ANQGSEA. V lost 1 base, J lost 5 bases, and 9 bases lay in between. The CDR3 protein is CSVEGQPHEQYF. The CDR3 DNA sequence: TGCAGCGTTGAAGGTCAACCCCACGAGCAGTACTTC.

This chain joins TRBV5-1 and TRBJ2-1; TRBD1 is a possible D gene (6 bases). Trimming took 7 bases from V and 5 from J, leaving 19 bases between them. The CDR3 extends over 15 amino acids. CDR1 and CDR2 from the germline V gene are SGHRS and YFSETQ. CDR3 nucleotide sequence: TGCGCCAGCGTAGACAGGCCCGGATTCAACAATGAGCAGTTCTTC. It translates to CASVDRPGFNNEQFF.

The V and J genes are TRBV4-1 and TRBJ2-3; no definite D call. Germline V gives CDR1 MGHRA, CDR2 YSYEKL. V gave up 0 bases and J gave up 2 bases, with 0 bases separating them. The CDR3 runs to 12 residues. The CDR3 protein is CASSQDTDTQYF. Written as DNA, the CDR3 is TGCGCCAGCAGCCAAGACACAGATACGCAGTATTTT.

The genes are TRBV7-9 and TRBJ1-4; D is possibly TRBD1 (5 bases). The germline V gene has CDR1 SEHNR and CDR2 FQNEAQ (reference sequence). V was trimmed by 2 bases and J by 1 base, leaving 20 bases between them. The CDR3 spans 19 residues. CDR3 protein: CASSLNSMWGTGTNEKLFF. The DNA of the CDR3 is TGTGCCAGCAGCTTAAATTCTATGTGGGGGACCGGAACTAATGAAAAACTGTTTTTT.

This sequence joins TRBV9 and TRBJ1-1, with D uncertain. Germline V gene data show CDR1 as SGDLS and CDR2 as YYNGEE. The CDR3 spans 13 residues. The V end lost 0 bases, the J end lost 4 bases, and 7 bases lay between the germline ends. The CDR3 spells CASSVGIGTEAFF. CDR3 sequence (DNA): TGTGCCAGCAGCGTAGGAATAGGCACTGAAGCTTTCTTT.

This chain links TRBV19 with TRBJ2-1, with D tentatively TRBD1 (5 bases). In germline, CDR1 is LNHDA, CDR2 SQIVND (reference sequence). V lost 2 bases and J 2 bases, leaving 10 bases between the germline ends. There are 15 residues in the CDR3. The CDR3 sequence is CASSIKGVPYNEQFF. CDR3 bases: TGTGCCAGTAGTATAAAAGGGGTCCCCTACAATGAGCAGTTCTTC.

The gene calls are TRBV5-8 and TRBJ1-1; D not certain. V was shortened by 0 bases and J by 8 bases, with 11 bases between the two germline ends. The CDR3 totals 13 residues. Per the germline V gene, CDR1 is SGHTS and CDR2 is YDEGEE. CDR3 protein: CASSLVGSVEAFF. CDR3 nucleotides: TGTGCCAGCAGCTTGGTAGGAAGTGTAGAAGCTTTCTTT. The full variable domain, rest sourced from reference TRBV5-8 and TRBJ1-1, is EAGVTQSPTHLIKTRGQQATLRCSPISGHTSVYWYQQALGLGLQFLLWYDEGEERNRGNFPPRFSGRQFPNYSSELNVNALELEDSALYLCASSLVGSVEAFFGQGTRLTVV.